This entry lists 2 T cell receptor beta chains sequenced from one sample in a study of CD8+ T cells in alopecia areata. cDNA reverse transcribed from extracted RNA served as the sequencing template. Sequencing was performed with immunoSEQ multiplex PCR; in TCRdb, only in-frame clones are kept and a portion is missing. The profile shows some 120,000 clones, 40% to 55% of them singletons. Sequenced: NKG2D-low CD8+ T cells sorted from blood. These receptors were obtained from a human donor with alopecia areata.

This clone was counted once. This chain links TRBV7-8 with TRBJ2-5, with D possibly matching TRBD2 (5 bases). CDR1 is SGHVS and CDR2 is FQNEAQ in the germline V gene. With 3 bases removed from V and 2 bases from J, the gap between germline ends came to 16 bases. This CDR3 has 16 amino acids. CDR3 bases: TGTGCCAGCAGCTTTAGGATGACACCGGGGCAAGAGACCCAGTACTTC. Translated: CASSFRMTPGQETQYF. The variable domain in full, with the rest retrieved from reference TRBV7-8 and TRBJ2-5, is GAGVSQSPRYKVAKRGQDVALRCDPISGHVSLFWYQQALGQGPEFLTYFQNEAQLDKSGLPSDRFFAERPEGSVSTLKIQRTQQEDSAVYLCASSFRMTPGQETQYFGPGTRLLVL.

The chain joins TRBV29-1 to TRBJ2-2, with 8 bases aligning to TRBD2. Germline assignment: CDR1 SQVTM and CDR2 ANQGSEA. The CDR3 length is 14 residues. The junction had 3 bases not matched to a gene; V was cut back by 5 bases and J by 1 base. The CDR3 coding sequence is TGCAGCGTTTCCCTAGCGGGGAACACCGGGGAGCTGTTTTTT. It specifies CSVSLAGNTGELFF.